The following is a T cell receptor (beta chain) sequence with its context. Its antigen is as yet unknown. The data originate from a study of T cell repertoires in cytomegalovirus infection. Study in general: Based on public TCR beta signatures, there were indications of CMV infection and of a matching HLA type. Study-wide results and caveats: Within the response measured ex vivo, HLA-C-restricted CMV-specific TCR beta clonotypes were dominant.

MiXCR, applied by TCRdb to the reads, yields one record per CDR3 protein. The sample carries 570,000 or so distinct CDR3 sequences, over 35% recorded once. Unmatched junction bases numbered 1, after V lost 3 bases and J lost 3 bases. The germline gives CDR1 ENHRY, CDR2 SYGVKD. This CDR3 has 13 amino acids. The material was cultured PBMCs, obtained from culture after CMV antigen stimulation. The chain has TRBV10-3 and TRBJ2-7; TRBD1 aligns across 8 bases. The clonotype comes from a human donor in good health (CMV status not recorded). Some clones in this sample may be carry-over from other donors' samples. The CDR3: CAISDRGLYEQYF. CDR3 sequence (DNA): TGTGCCATCAGTGACAGGGGGCTCTACGAGCAGTACTTC.